This T cell receptor beta chain originates from a study of brain metastases from non-small cell lung cancer. Study-level results: Expanded T-cell clones appeared in 64% of brain metastases over primaries. Paired brain metastases and primary tumors largely shared TCR repertoires. Brain metastases had lower T-cell infiltration than primary tumors.

Clones were read by immunoSEQ multiplex PCR, and TCRdb kept only the in-frame ones, dropping some. Seen here are 4,000 or so clones, roughly nine tenths observed once, and the top ten hold approximately 3.2%. The CDR3 runs to 15 residues. V was cut by 6 bases and J by 2 bases, with 13 bases left in between. Per the germline V gene, CDR1 is MNHEY and CDR2 is SVGAGI. This clone has more than one count but fewer than ten. Antigen: not known. The chain links TRBV6-5 to TRBJ2-2; the D is unclear. This TCR was recovered from a donor at least 40 years old with non-small cell lung cancer. Sequencing used primary lung tumor tissue. The CDR3 reads CASRKETTNTGELFF. For the CDR3, the DNA is TGTGCCAGCAGAAAAGAGACCACAAACACCGGGGAGCTGTTTTTT.